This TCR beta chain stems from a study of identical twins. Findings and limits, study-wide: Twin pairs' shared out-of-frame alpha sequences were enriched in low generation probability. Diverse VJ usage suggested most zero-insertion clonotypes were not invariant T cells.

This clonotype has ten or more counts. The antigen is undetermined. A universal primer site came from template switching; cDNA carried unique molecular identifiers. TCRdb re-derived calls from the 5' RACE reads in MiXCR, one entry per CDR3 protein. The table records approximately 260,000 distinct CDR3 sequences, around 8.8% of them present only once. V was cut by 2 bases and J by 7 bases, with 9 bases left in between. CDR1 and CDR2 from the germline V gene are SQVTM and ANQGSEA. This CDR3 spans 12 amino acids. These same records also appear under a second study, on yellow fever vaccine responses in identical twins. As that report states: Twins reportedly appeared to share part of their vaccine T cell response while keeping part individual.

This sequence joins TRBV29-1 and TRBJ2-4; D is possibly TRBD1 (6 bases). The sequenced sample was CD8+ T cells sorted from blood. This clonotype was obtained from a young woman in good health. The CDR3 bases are TGCAGCGTTGAACACAGGGAGAACATTCAGTACTTC. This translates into CSVEHRENIQYF.